Listed below are T cell receptor beta chains from one sample, sequenced in a study of OX40 agonist ivuxolimab in advanced cancers. Using immunoSEQ multiplex PCR, the repertoire was profiled, and TCRdb retains in-frame clones only, with some absent. Among tens of thousands of clones listed, approximately 90% were seen once. The sample was CD4+ or CD8+ T cells sorted from blood, taken in a trial of the OX40 agonist ivuxolimab. The origin of the receptors is an adult with an advanced solid tumor such as melanoma, head and neck, liver or kidney cancer. Both conserved end residues are part of each CDR3. A D gene is named only where the DNA matches it firmly. Clone size is shown for a subset of rows, as once, few, many or a class of expanded clone.

clone_size: NA
v_call: TRBV19
d_call: TRBD1
j_call: TRBJ1-1
cdr3_aa: CASSRRQGGNTEAFF
cdr3_nt: TGTGCCAGTAGTAGAAGACAGGGTGGGAACACTGAAGCTTTCTTT

clone_size: NA
v_call: TRBV2
d_call: NA
j_call: TRBJ1-2
cdr3_aa: CASSTRTAQGYTF
cdr3_nt: TGTGCCAGCAGCACCCGGACCGCGCAGGGCTACACCTTC

clone_size: few
v_call: TRBV7-2
d_call: NA
j_call: TRBJ1-2
cdr3_aa: CASSLDRAWGYTF
cdr3_nt: TGTGCCAGCAGCTTAGACAGGGCTTGGGGCTACACCTTC

clone_size: NA
v_call: TRBV18
d_call: NA
j_call: TRBJ1-6
cdr3_aa: CASSQGNNSPLHF
cdr3_nt: TGTGCCAGCTCACAGGGGAATAATTCACCCCTCCACTTT

clone_size: once
v_call: TRBV6-1
d_call: NA
j_call: TRBJ2-5
cdr3_aa: CASSGTFQETQYF
cdr3_nt: TGTGCCAGCAGCGGGACTTTTCAAGAGACCCAGTACTTC

clone_size: NA
v_call: TRBV28
d_call: TRBD1
j_call: TRBJ2-2
cdr3_aa: CASSRDSPNTGELFF
cdr3_nt: TGTGCCAGCAGTAGGGACAGCCCGAACACCGGGGAGCTGTTTTTT

clone_size: NA
v_call: TRBV6-1
d_call: TRBD2
j_call: TRBJ2-7
cdr3_aa: CASRETSGSSYEQYF
cdr3_nt: TGTGCCAGCAGAGAGACTAGCGGGAGCTCCTACGAGCAGTACTTC

clone_size: NA
v_call: TRBV5-4
d_call: NA
j_call: TRBJ1-1
cdr3_aa: CASRGGHSSYTEAFF
cdr3_nt: TGTGCCAGCAGGGGAGGACACAGCTCATACACTGAAGCTTTCTTT

clone_size: once
v_call: TRBV7-3
d_call: NA
j_call: TRBJ2-1
cdr3_aa: CASSPGTPLYNEQFF
cdr3_nt: TGTGCCAGCAGCCCCGGGACTCCTCTCTACAATGAGCAGTTCTTC

clone_size: few
v_call: TRBV6-1
d_call: NA
j_call: TRBJ1-5
cdr3_aa: CASSATGNQPQHF
cdr3_nt: TGTGCCAGCAGTGCGACAGGCAATCAGCCCCAGCATTTT

clone_size: NA
v_call: TRBV9
d_call: TRBD2
j_call: TRBJ2-1
cdr3_aa: CASSAGWTSREQFF
cdr3_nt: TGTGCCAGCAGCGCGGGGTGGACTAGTCGTGAGCAGTTCTTC

clone_size: NA
v_call: TRBV11-2
d_call: NA
j_call: TRBJ2-7
cdr3_aa: CASSLTGASYEQYF
cdr3_nt: TGTGCCAGCAGCTTGACCGGGGCTTCCTACGAGCAGTACTTC

clone_size: NA
v_call: TRBV28
d_call: NA
j_call: TRBJ2-6
cdr3_aa: CASSVQVLSGANVLTF
cdr3_nt: TGTGCCAGCAGCGTCCAAGTCCTTTCTGGGGCCAACGTCCTGACTTTC

clone_size: NA
v_call: TRBV11-2
d_call: NA
j_call: TRBJ2-7
cdr3_aa: CASSKISQGREQYF
cdr3_nt: TGTGCCAGCAGCAAGATCTCGCAGGGGCGCGAGCAGTACTTC

clone_size: NA
v_call: TRBV7-2
d_call: TRBD1
j_call: TRBJ2-5
cdr3_aa: CASSLRQGGETQYF
cdr3_nt: TGTGCCAGCAGCTTAAGACAGGGGGGAGAGACCCAGTACTTC

clone_size: NA
v_call: TRBV6-6
d_call: TRBD1
j_call: TRBJ2-7
cdr3_aa: CASSYSGTGTYEQYF
cdr3_nt: TGTGCCAGCAGTTACTCGGGGACAGGGACCTACGAGCAGTACTTC

clone_size: NA
v_call: TRBV30
d_call: NA
j_call: TRBJ2-7
cdr3_aa: CAWSVGTGIYEQYF
cdr3_nt: TGTGCCTGGAGCGTGGGGACCGGCATCTACGAGCAGTACTTC

clone_size: NA
v_call: TRBV28
d_call: NA
j_call: TRBJ1-1
cdr3_aa: CASSLGFPLNTEAFF
cdr3_nt: TGTGCCAGCAGTTTAGGGTTCCCGTTGAACACTGAAGCTTTCTTT

clone_size: NA
v_call: TRBV19
d_call: TRBD2
j_call: TRBJ2-3
cdr3_aa: CASSLLAIGTDTQYF
cdr3_nt: TGTGCCAGTAGTTTACTAGCGATTGGTACAGATACGCAGTATTTT

clone_size: NA
v_call: TRBV2
d_call: NA
j_call: TRBJ1-6
cdr3_aa: CASKGGLSSYNSPLHF
cdr3_nt: TGTGCCAGCAAAGGGGGGTTAAGCTCCTATAATTCACCCCTCCACTTT

clone_size: NA
v_call: TRBV7-9
d_call: TRBD2
j_call: TRBJ2-3
cdr3_aa: CASSLSGVTDTQYF
cdr3_nt: TGTGCCAGCAGCCTAAGCGGGGTAACAGATACGCAGTATTTT

clone_size: NA
v_call: TRBV7-9
d_call: TRBD1
j_call: TRBJ2-1
cdr3_aa: CASAAGGIRDEQFF
cdr3_nt: TGTGCCAGCGCAGCAGGGGGCATCAGGGATGAGCAGTTCTTC

clone_size: NA
v_call: TRBV11-3
d_call: NA
j_call: TRBJ2-3
cdr3_aa: CASSLNWADTQYF
cdr3_nt: TGTGCCAGCAGCTTAAATTGGGCAGATACGCAGTATTTT

clone_size: NA
v_call: TRBV27
d_call: NA
j_call: TRBJ2-3
cdr3_aa: CASSFSSGGDTQYF
cdr3_nt: TGTGCCAGCAGTTTTTCCAGCGGCGGAGATACGCAGTATTTT

clone_size: NA
v_call: TRBV11-2
d_call: NA
j_call: TRBJ2-7
cdr3_aa: CASSQRPGGPGSYEQYF
cdr3_nt: TGTGCCAGCAGCCAACGTCCTGGTGGTCCTGGCTCCTACGAGCAGTACTTC

clone_size: NA
v_call: TRBV7-2
d_call: TRBD2
j_call: TRBJ2-1
cdr3_aa: CASSGTSGSQDEQFF
cdr3_nt: TGTGCCAGCAGTGGGACTAGCGGGAGCCAGGATGAGCAGTTCTTC

clone_size: NA
v_call: TRBV18
d_call: NA
j_call: TRBJ2-5
cdr3_aa: CASSPPLRLYQETQYF
cdr3_nt: TGTGCCAGCTCACCCCCACTGCGGCTGTACCAAGAGACCCAGTACTTC

clone_size: NA
v_call: TRBV29-1
d_call: NA
j_call: TRBJ2-3
cdr3_aa: CSVESGPDTQYF
cdr3_nt: TGCAGCGTTGAAAGCGGGCCAGATACGCAGTATTTT

clone_size: NA
v_call: TRBV21-1
d_call: NA
j_call: TRBJ1-5
cdr3_aa: CASSNLSAGRKGQPQHF
cdr3_nt: TGTGCCAGCAGCAATCTATCGGCGGGCAGGAAAGGGCAGCCCCAGCATTTT

clone_size: NA
v_call: TRBV19
d_call: TRBD2
j_call: TRBJ2-7
cdr3_aa: CASSMLAGDSYEQYF
cdr3_nt: TGTGCCAGTAGTATGCTAGCGGGGGATTCCTACGAGCAGTACTTC

clone_size: NA
v_call: TRBV5-6
d_call: TRBD2
j_call: TRBJ2-5
cdr3_aa: CASSLYPGLAGEGETQYF
cdr3_nt: TGTGCCAGCAGCTTATACCCGGGACTAGCGGGGGAGGGGGAGACCCAGTACTTC

clone_size: NA
v_call: TRBV11-2
d_call: NA
j_call: TRBJ1-2
cdr3_aa: CASSSDRANYGYTF
cdr3_nt: TGTGCCAGCAGCTCGGACAGAGCTAACTATGGCTACACCTTC

clone_size: NA
v_call: TRBV5-6
d_call: NA
j_call: TRBJ1-4
cdr3_aa: CASSWGPSMGEKLFF
cdr3_nt: TGTGCCAGCAGCTGGGGACCCTCGATGGGGGAAAAACTGTTTTTT

clone_size: NA
v_call: TRBV6-1
d_call: TRBD1
j_call: TRBJ2-5
cdr3_aa: CASSRGQEQETQYF
cdr3_nt: TGTGCCAGCAGTAGAGGACAGGAGCAAGAGACCCAGTACTTC

clone_size: NA
v_call: TRBV2
d_call: TRBD2
j_call: TRBJ2-1
cdr3_aa: CASAGTSEYNEQFF
cdr3_nt: TGTGCCAGCGCCGGGACTAGCGAGTACAATGAGCAGTTCTTC